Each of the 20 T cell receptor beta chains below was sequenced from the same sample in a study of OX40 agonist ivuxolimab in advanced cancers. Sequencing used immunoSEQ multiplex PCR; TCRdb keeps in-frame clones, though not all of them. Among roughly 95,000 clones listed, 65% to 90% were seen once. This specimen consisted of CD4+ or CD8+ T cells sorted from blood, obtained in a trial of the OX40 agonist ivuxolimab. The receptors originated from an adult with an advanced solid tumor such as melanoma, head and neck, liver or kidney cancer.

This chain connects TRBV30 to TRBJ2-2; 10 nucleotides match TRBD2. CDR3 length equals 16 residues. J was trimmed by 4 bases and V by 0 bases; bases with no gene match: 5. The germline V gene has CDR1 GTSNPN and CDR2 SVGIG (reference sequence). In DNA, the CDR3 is TGTGCCTGGAGTGTACGAGCGGGAGGGGTCACCGGGGAGCTGTTTTTT. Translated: CAWSVRAGGVTGELFF.

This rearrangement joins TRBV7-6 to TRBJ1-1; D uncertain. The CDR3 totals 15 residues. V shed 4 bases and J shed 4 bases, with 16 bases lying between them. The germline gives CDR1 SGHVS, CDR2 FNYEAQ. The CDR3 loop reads CASSSTNTGSTEAFF. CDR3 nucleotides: TGTGCCAGCAGCTCAACCAACACGGGGAGCACTGAAGCTTTCTTT.

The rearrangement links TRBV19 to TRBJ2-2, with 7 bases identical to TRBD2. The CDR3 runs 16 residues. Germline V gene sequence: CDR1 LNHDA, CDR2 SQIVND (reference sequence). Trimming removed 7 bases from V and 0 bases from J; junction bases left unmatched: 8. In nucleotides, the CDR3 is TGTGCCAGTATTCGAAGCGGGATGACGAACACCGGGGAGCTGTTTTTT. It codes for CASIRSGMTNTGELFF.

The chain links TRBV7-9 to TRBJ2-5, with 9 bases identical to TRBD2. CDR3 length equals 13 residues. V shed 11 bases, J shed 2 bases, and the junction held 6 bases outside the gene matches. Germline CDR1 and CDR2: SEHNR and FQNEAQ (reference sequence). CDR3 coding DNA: TGTGCCGGGCGGGAGGGCCCGCAAGAGACCCAGTACTTC. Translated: CAGREGPQETQYF.

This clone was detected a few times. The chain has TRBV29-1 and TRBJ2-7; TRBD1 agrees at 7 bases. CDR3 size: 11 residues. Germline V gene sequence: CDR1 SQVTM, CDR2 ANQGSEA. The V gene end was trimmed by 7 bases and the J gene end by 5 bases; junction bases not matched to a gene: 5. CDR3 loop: CSAHRGDEQYF. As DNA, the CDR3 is TGCAGCGCCCACAGGGGCGACGAGCAGTACTTC.

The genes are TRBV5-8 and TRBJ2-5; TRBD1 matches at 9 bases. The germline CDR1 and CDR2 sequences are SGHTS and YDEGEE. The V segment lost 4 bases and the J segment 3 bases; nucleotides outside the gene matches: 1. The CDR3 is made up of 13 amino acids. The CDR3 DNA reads TGTGCCAGCAGCAGGGACAGGGAAGAGACCCAGTACTTC. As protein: CASSRDREETQYF.

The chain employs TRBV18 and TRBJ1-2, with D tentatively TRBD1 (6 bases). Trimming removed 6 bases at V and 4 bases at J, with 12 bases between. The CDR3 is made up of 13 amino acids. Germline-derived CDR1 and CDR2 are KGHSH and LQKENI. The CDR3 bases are TGTGCCAGCTCTCCTACGGACAGCTATGGCTACACCTTC. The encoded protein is CASSPTDSYGYTF.

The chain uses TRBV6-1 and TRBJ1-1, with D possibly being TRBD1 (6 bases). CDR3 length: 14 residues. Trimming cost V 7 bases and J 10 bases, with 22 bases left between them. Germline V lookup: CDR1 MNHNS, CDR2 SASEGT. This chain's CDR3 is CASTSIRTQGLAFF. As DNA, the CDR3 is TGTGCCAGCACCTCGATACGGACACAGGGCTTAGCTTTCTTT.

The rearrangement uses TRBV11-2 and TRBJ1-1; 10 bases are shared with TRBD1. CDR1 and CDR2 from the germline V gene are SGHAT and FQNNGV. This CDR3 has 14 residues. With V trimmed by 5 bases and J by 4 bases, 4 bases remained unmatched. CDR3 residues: CASSPGQGPTEAFF. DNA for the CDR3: TGTGCCAGCAGCCCGGGACAGGGGCCCACTGAAGCTTTCTTT.

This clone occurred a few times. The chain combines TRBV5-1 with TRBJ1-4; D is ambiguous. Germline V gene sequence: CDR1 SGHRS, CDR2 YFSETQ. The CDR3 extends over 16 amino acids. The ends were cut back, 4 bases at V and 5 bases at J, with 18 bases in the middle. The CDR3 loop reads CASSPQGPTGNEKLFF. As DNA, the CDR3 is TGCGCCAGCAGCCCCCAAGGCCCCACGGGGAATGAAAAACTGTTTTTT.

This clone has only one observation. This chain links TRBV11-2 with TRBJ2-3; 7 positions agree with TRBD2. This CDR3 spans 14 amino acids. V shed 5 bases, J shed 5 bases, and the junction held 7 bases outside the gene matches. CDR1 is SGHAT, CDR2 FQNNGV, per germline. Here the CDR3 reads CASSPRASGDTQYF. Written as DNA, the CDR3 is TGTGCCAGCAGCCCGCGGGCTAGCGGAGATACGCAGTATTTT.

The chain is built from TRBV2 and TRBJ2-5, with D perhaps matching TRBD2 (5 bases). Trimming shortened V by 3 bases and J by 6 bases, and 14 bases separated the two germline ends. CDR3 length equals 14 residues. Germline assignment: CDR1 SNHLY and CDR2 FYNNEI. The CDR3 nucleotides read TGTGCCAGCAGTGATGGACCTGTAGCGCAGACCCAGTACTTC. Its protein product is CASSDGPVAQTQYF.

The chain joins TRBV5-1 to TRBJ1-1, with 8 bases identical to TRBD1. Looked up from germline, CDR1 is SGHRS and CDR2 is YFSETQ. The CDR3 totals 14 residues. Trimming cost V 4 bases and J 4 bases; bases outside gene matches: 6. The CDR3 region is CASSKDREGTEAFF. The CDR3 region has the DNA TGCGCCAGCAGCAAGGACAGGGAGGGCACTGAAGCTTTCTTT.

The CDR3 DNA reads TGTGCCAGCAGGGGAGGGGGCTACACTAATGAAAAACTGTTTTTT. The encoded protein is CASRGGGYTNEKLFF. This chain uses TRBV6-5 with TRBJ1-4; 7 positions match TRBD1. Looked up from germline, CDR1 is MNHEY and CDR2 is SVGAGI. V was pared by 6 bases and J by 2 bases, with 6 bases of the junction left unmatched. The CDR3 consists of 15 residues.

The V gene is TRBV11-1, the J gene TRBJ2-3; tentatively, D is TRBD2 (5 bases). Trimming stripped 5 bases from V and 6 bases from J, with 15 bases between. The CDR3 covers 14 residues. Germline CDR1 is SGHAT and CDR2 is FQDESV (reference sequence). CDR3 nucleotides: TGTGCCAGCAGCCCAGGACGGGAAACGGATACGCAGTATTTT. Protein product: CASSPGRETDTQYF.

The CDR3 is CASSQRGFDKNIQYF. The CDR3 DNA reads TGTGCCAGTAGTCAGAGGGGGTTCGACAAAAACATTCAGTACTTC. The J gene is TRBJ2-4, the V gene TRBV19; tentatively, D is TRBD1 (6 bases). Per germline, CDR1 LNHDA and CDR2 SQIVND (reference sequence). The CDR3 length is 15 residues. V lost 5 bases, J lost 3 bases, and 14 bases lay in between.

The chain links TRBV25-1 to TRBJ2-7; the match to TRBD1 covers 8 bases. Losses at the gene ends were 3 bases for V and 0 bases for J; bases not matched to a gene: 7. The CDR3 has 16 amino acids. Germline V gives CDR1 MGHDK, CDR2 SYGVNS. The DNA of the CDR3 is TGTGCCAGCAGTGATCATGGACAGGGAAGCTCCTACGAGCAGTACTTC. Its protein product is CASSDHGQGSSYEQYF.

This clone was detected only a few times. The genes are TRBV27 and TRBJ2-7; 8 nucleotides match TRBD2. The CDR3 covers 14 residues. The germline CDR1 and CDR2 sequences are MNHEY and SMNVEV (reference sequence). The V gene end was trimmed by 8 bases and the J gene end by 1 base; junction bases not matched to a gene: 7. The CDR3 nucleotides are TGTGCCAGCCGCAGCGGGGGCGCTTCCTACGAGCAGTACTTC. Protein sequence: CASRSGGASYEQYF.

The CDR3 DNA sequence: TGTGCCAGTAGTATTCATGGGAATCAGCCCCAGCATTTT. It encodes CASSIHGNQPQHF. V and J are TRBV19 and TRBJ1-5, with D hard to call. V lost 3 bases, J lost 4 bases, and 7 bases lay in between. The CDR3 runs to 13 residues. Germline-derived CDR1 and CDR2 are LNHDA and SQIVND (reference sequence).

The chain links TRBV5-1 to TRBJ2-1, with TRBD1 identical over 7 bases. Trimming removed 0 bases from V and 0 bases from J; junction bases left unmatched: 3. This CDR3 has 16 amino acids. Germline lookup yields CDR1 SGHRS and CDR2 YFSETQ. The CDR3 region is CASSLGDSLSYNEQFF. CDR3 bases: TGCGCCAGCAGCTTGGGGGACAGCCTCTCCTACAATGAGCAGTTCTTC.